Described below is a single T cell receptor beta chain sequence and its context. Trimming pared 5 bases from V and 7 bases from J, leaving 11 bases between. CDR3 length equals 12 residues. In germline, CDR1 is SQVTM, CDR2 ANQGSEA. The sample belongs to a study of blood T cell repertoires in COVID-19. Profiling relied on immunoSEQ multiplex PCR, and the TCRdb table lists in-frame clones only, not all of them. The top ten clones hold about 2.1% of a sample with about 170,000 clones, 88% of them seen once. This receptor was identified in a man aged 45-65 years who had recovered from COVID-19. J is TRBJ1-4 and V is TRBV29-1; no clear D gene. The sample taken for sequencing was peripheral blood. CDR3 DNA: TGCAGCGTTCCCGCGACGGGTGAAAAACTGTTTTTT. This sequence encodes CSVPATGEKLFF. The variable domain in full, completed from reference TRBV29-1 and TRBJ1-4, reads SAVISQKPSRDICQRGTSLTIQCQVDSQVTMMFWYRQQPGQSLTLIATANQGSEATYESGFVIDKFPISRPNLTFSTLTVSNMSPEDSSIYLCSVPATGEKLFFGSGTQLSVL.